This T cell receptor beta chain was found in a study of T cell changes during pregnancy in multiple sclerosis. Germline V gives CDR1 WSHSY, CDR2 SAAADI. CDR3 length equals 15 residues. Trimming shortened V by 7 bases and J by 5 bases, and 17 bases separated the two germline ends. Libraries were prepared by immunoSEQ multiplex PCR; TCRdb keeps only in-frame clonotypes and omits some of them. Found here are fewer than 50,000 clones, roughly 87% of them singletons; the top ten hold more than 8.5%. The TCR was taken from a female donor with multiple sclerosis, enrolled in a pregnancy study. The sequencing used CD8+ T cells from peripheral blood mononuclear cells, collected in the first trimester of pregnancy. The chain has TRBV10-2 and TRBJ1-4, with no clear D. The CDR3 region has the DNA TGCGCCAGCATAAAAAAAAACTGGGCGAATGAAAAACTGTTTTTT. Translation gives CASIKKNWANEKLFF.